This T cell receptor beta chain was captured in a study of CD8 T cells in Susac syndrome. Study conclusions and caveats: By the study's own acknowledgment, its TCR sequencing and HLA analysis included relatively few individuals.

Points on this clonotype: What it binds is not known.

The trim removed 2 bases at V and 5 bases at J, leaving 6 bases unmatched. CDR1 is MNHEY, CDR2 SVGEGT, per germline. The CDR3 loop spans 15 amino acids. After extraction with the RNeasy kit, roughly 0.45 to 1 ug of the RNA was reverse transcribed using random hexamers. The method of amplification for TCR beta CDR3 was immunoSEQ multiplex PCR, covering 54 Vbeta and 13 Jbeta. TCRdb re-derived calls from the immunoSEQ multiplex PCR reads in MiXCR, one entry per CDR3 protein. Here the sample spans tens of thousands of distinct CDR3 sequences, about 91% being singletons. Blood CD8+ and CD4+ T cells underwent high-throughput TCR beta sequencing.

The V and J genes are TRBV6-2 or TRBV6-3 and TRBJ2-5; 9 nucleotides line up with TRBD2. The source is a human donor with multiple sclerosis. The material sequenced was CD8+ T cells from PBMCs. CDR3 in DNA: TGTGCCAGCAGTTACAAAGCGGGGGGTATGGAGACCCAGTACTTC. Its protein product is CASSYKAGGMETQYF.